Presented here are 6 T cell receptor beta chains from one specimen sequenced in a study of shared clonotypes between healthy human individuals. Using immunoSEQ multiplex PCR, the repertoire was profiled, and TCRdb retains in-frame clones only, with some absent. The repertoire includes around 750,000 clones, 74% of them detected once, and around 1.6% sits in the top ten. Sequencing used memory CD4+ T cells sorted from blood. Subset specified: CD45RA-negative fraction. Source of these receptors: a woman between 25 and 40 years old in good health.

This clone has a count of ten or more. The V call is TRBV27, the J call TRBJ2-7, with 7 bases matching TRBD2. V was pared by 5 bases and J by 2 bases, with 9 bases of the junction left unmatched. The germline V gene has CDR1 MNHEY and CDR2 SMNVEV (reference sequence). The CDR3 spans 15 residues. This chain's CDR3 is CASSSRASGPYEQYF. Written as DNA, the CDR3 is TGTGCCAGCAGTAGCCGCGCTAGCGGACCCTACGAGCAGTACTTC.

The chain recombines TRBV5-1 with TRBJ1-1; 10 bases match TRBD1. Germline loops: CDR1 SGHRS, CDR2 YFSETQ. Trimming cost V 3 bases and J 6 bases; bases outside gene matches: 11. CDR3 size: 16 residues. CDR3: CASSWTTGQGQAEAFF. The CDR3 DNA follows: TGCGCCAGCAGCTGGACAACGGGACAGGGGCAGGCTGAAGCTTTCTTT.

The chain is built from TRBV7-2 and TRBJ2-7; D unclear. This CDR3 comprises 12 residues. Germline CDR1 is SGHTA and CDR2 is FQGNSA. V was cut by 4 bases and J by 2 bases, with 6 bases left in between. Here the CDR3 DNA reads TGTGCCAGCAGCTCCCGCCCCTACGAGCAGTACTTC. The encoded protein is CASSSRPYEQYF. Full variable domain (remainder filled in from reference TRBV7-2 and TRBJ2-7): GAGVSQSPSNKVTEKGKDVELRCDPISGHTALYWYRQSLGQGLEFLIYFQGNSAPDKSGLPSDRFSAERTGGSVSTLTIQRTQQEDSAVYLCASSSRPYEQYFGPGTRLTVT.

This chain joins TRBV4-1 and TRBJ1-5; tentatively, D is TRBD1 (6 bases). CDR3 length: 15 residues. The V end was cut by 4 bases, the J end by 1 base, with 11 bases between. Germline lookup yields CDR1 MGHRA and CDR2 YSYEKL. The CDR3 here is CASSPRTVSNQPQHF. CDR3 nucleotide sequence: TGCGCCAGCAGCCCCCGGACAGTGAGCAATCAGCCCCAGCATTTT.

This clone was counted only a few times. Other DNA sequences in this specimen translate into the identical CDR3. V is TRBV11-3 and J is TRBJ2-3; D possibly uses TRBD1 or TRBD2 (5 bases each). The CDR3 totals 16 residues. Germline V CDR1 and CDR2: SGHNT, YENEEA. Trimming took off 4 bases at V and 1 base at J, with 15 bases between the two ends. CDR3 region: CASSSGTYAGTDTQYF. CDR3 DNA sequence: TGTGCCAGCAGCTCCGGGACCTATGCGGGCACAGATACGCAGTATTTT.

CDR3 region: CASSETPRPGGNGTEAFF. CDR3 nucleotides: TGTGCCAGCAGTGAAACCCCTCGGCCAGGGGGTAATGGAACTGAAGCTTTCTTT. The chain joins TRBV6-1 to TRBJ1-1, with 7 bases lining up with TRBD1. Unmatched junction bases numbered 17, after V lost 2 bases and J lost 5 bases. The CDR3 is made up of 18 amino acids. Germline V CDR1 and CDR2: MNHNS, SASEGT.